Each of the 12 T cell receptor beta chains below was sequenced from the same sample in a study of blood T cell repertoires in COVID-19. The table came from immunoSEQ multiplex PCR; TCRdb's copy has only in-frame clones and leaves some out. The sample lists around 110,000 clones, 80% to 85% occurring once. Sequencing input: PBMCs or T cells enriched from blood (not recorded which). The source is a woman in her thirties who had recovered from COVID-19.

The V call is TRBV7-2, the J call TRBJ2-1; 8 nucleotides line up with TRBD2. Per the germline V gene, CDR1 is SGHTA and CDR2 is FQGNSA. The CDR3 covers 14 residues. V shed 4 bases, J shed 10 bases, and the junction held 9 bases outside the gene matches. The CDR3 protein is CASSSLAGLAEQFF. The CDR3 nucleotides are TGTGCCAGCAGCTCCCTAGCGGGCCTTGCAGAGCAGTTCTTC.

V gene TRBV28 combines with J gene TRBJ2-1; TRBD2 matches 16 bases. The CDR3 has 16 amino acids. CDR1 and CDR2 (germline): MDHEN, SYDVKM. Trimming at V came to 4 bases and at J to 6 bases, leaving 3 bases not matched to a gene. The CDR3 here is CASSSGTSGRGNEQFF. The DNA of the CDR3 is TGTGCCAGCAGTTCCGGGACTAGCGGGAGGGGCAATGAGCAGTTCTTC.

The CDR3 is CASSSGTASNYGYTF. CDR3 nucleotide sequence: TGTGCCAGCAGTTCAGGGACAGCTTCTAACTATGGCTACACCTTC. This rearrangement joins TRBV7-8 to TRBJ1-2, with 7 bases lining up with TRBD1. The CDR3 contains 15 residues. V lost 6 bases, J lost 0 bases, and 7 bases stayed unmatched. The germline V gene has CDR1 SGHVS and CDR2 FQNEAQ.

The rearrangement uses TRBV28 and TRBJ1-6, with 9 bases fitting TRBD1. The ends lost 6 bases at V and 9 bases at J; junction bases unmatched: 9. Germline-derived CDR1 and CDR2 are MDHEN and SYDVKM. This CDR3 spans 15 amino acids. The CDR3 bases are TGTGCCAGCAGCCCGGACAGGGGTATGGGTTCACCCCTCCACTTT. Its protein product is CASSPDRGMGSPLHF.

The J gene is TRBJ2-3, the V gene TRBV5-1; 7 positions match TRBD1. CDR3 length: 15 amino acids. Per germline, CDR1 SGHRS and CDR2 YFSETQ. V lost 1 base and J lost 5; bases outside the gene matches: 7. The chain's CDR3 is CASSLSKGAGDTQYF. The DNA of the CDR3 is TGCGCCAGCAGCTTGTCGAAGGGGGCAGGAGATACGCAGTATTTT.

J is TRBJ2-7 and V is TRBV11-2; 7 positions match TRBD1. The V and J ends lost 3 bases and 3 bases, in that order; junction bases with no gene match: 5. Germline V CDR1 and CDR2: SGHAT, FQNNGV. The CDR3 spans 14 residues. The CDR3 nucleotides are TGTGCCAGCAGCTTTCACAGGGGTAACTACGAGCAGTACTTC. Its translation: CASSFHRGNYEQYF.

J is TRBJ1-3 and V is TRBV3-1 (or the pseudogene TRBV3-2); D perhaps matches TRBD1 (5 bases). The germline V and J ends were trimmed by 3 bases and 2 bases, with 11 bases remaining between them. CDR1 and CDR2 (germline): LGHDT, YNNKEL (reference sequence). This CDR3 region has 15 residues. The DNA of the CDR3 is TGTGCCAGCAGCCAGAAGGGGTCAGCTGGAAACACCATATATTTT. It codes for CASSQKGSAGNTIYF.

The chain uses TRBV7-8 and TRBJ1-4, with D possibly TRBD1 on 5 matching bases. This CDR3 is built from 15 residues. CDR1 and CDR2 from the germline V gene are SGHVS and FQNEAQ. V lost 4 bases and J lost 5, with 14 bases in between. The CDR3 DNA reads TGTGCCAGCAGCTCCAGGGCCTCAGGGAATGAAAAACTGTTTTTT. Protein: CASSSRASGNEKLFF.

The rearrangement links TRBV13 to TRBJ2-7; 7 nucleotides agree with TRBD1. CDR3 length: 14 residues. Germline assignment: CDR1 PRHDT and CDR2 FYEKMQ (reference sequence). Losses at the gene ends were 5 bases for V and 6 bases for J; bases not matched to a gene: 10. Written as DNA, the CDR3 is TGTGCCAGCAGCCCGGGTGACAGGGTGGGCGAGCAGTACTTC. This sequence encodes CASSPGDRVGEQYF.

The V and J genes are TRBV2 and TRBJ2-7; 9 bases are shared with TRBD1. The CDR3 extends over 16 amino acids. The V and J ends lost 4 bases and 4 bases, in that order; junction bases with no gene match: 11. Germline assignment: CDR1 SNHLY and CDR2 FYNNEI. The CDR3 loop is CASSVGPPGQGYEQYF. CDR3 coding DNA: TGTGCCAGCAGTGTCGGACCTCCCGGACAGGGGTACGAGCAGTACTTC.

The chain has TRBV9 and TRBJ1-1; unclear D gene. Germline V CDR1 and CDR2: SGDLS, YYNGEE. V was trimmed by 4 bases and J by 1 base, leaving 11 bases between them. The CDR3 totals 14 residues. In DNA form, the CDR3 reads TGTGCCAGCAGCCGCGACACTTGGAACACTGAAGCTTTCTTT. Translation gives CASSRDTWNTEAFF.

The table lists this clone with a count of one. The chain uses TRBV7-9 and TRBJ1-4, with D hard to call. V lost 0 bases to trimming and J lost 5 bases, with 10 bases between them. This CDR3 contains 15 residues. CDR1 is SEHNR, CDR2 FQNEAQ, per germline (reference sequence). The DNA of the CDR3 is TGTGCCAGCAGCTTAGCCCGCCCGAGAAATGAAAAACTGTTTTTT. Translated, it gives CASSLARPRNEKLFF.